Listed below are T cell receptor beta chains from one sample, sequenced in a study of blood T cell repertoires in COVID-19. TCRdb's table, derived via immunoSEQ multiplex PCR, lists solely in-frame clones and lacks some. The data show 200,000 to 250,000 clones, 70% to 90% seen once. Sequencing was carried out using peripheral blood. Source of these receptors: a young woman who had recovered from COVID-19. Each CDR3 is given with its conserved first and last residue. The D gene is left open where the match is weak. The listing skips clone size in some rows; elsewhere it reads once, few, many or a size class.

J gene | V gene | clone size | D gene | CDR3 protein | CDR3 DNA
TRBJ2-1 | TRBV12-3/TRBV12-4 | NA | TRBD2 | CASTGLATDEQFF | TGTGCCAGCACGGGACTAGCGACGGATGAGCAGTTCTTC
TRBJ2-3 | TRBV10-3 | NA | NA | CAISEADHMSDTQYF | TGTGCCATCAGTGAGGCAGATCACATGTCGGATACGCAGTATTTT
TRBJ2-1 | TRBV4-3 | NA | NA | CASSQGARFTSSYNEQFF | TGCGCCAGCAGCCAAGGGGCCCGTTTCACTAGCTCCTACAATGAGCAGTTCTTC
TRBJ1-1 | TRBV7-9 | NA | NA | CASSLAETARNTEAFF | TGTGCCAGCAGCTTAGCGGAGACAGCTCGGAACACTGAAGCTTTCTTT
TRBJ1-2 | TRBV7-2 | NA | TRBD1 | CASSLLGQALGGYTF | TGTGCCAGCAGCTTATTAGGACAGGCCTTGGGGGGCTACACCTTC
TRBJ2-7 | TRBV19 | few | TRBD2 | CASSIREGRDEQYF | TGTGCCAGTAGTATCCGGGAGGGCCGGGATGAGCAGTACTTC
TRBJ2-1 | TRBV5-1 | once | NA | CASSLAASRSYNEQFF | TGCGCCAGCAGCTTGGCCGCTAGCCGCTCCTACAATGAGCAGTTCTTC
TRBJ2-7 | TRBV9 | NA | NA | CASSTASGTRPYEQYF | TGTGCCAGCAGCACCGCATCCGGGACAAGACCTTACGAGCAGTACTTC
TRBJ1-3 | TRBV7-2 | NA | NA | CASSPQSISGNTIYF | TGTGCCAGCAGCCCCCAGTCGATCTCTGGAAACACCATATATTTT
TRBJ1-3 | TRBV9 | NA | TRBD1 | CASSAIGQGSNTIYF | TGTGCCAGCAGCGCCATAGGACAGGGATCGAACACCATATATTTT
TRBJ1-2 | TRBV21-1 | NA | NA | CASSKGGQGEGIGYGYTF | TGTGCCAGCAGCAAAGGCGGACAGGGGGAAGGTATAGGGTATGGCTACACCTTC
TRBJ2-5 | TRBV10-1 | NA | NA | CASSGGNAMETQYF | TGCGCCAGCAGTGGAGGGAATGCGATGGAGACCCAGTACTTC
TRBJ2-7 | TRBV3-1/TRBV3-2 | NA | NA | CASSPSGRFYEQYF | TGTGCCAGCAGCCCGTCGGGGAGATTCTACGAGCAGTACTTC
TRBJ2-1 | TRBV2 | NA | TRBD2 | CASSEAGTKDEQFF | TGTGCCAGCAGTGAAGCTGGGACTAAGGATGAGCAGTTCTTC
TRBJ1-3 | TRBV6-6 | NA | NA | CASSYRGGSGNTIYF | TGTGCCAGCAGTTACAGGGGGGGTTCTGGAAACACCATATATTTT
TRBJ2-7 | TRBV5-4 | NA | TRBD2 | CASSLVIASGTYEQYF | TGTGCCAGCAGCTTGGTCATTGCTAGCGGAACCTACGAGCAGTACTTC
TRBJ2-3 | TRBV13 | once | NA | CASSFSSTDTQYF | TGTGCCAGCAGCTTCAGTAGCACAGATACGCAGTATTTT
TRBJ1-1 | TRBV6-4 | NA | TRBD1 | CARTNRGNSGNTEAFF | TGTGCCAGGACGAACAGGGGGAATTCTGGGAACACTGAAGCTTTCTTT
TRBJ2-1 | TRBV7-2 | NA | TRBD1 | CASSLGGDRGYNEQFF | TGTGCCAGCAGCTTAGGAGGGGACAGGGGTTACAATGAGCAGTTCTTC
TRBJ2-5 | TRBV15 | NA | TRBD2 | CATSRDSGSKGGETQYF | TGTGCCACCAGCAGAGATAGCGGGAGTAAGGGAGGGGAGACCCAGTACTTC
TRBJ2-5 | TRBV30 | NA | TRBD2 | CAWSLLAGGETQYF | TGTGCCTGGAGCCTCCTAGCGGGAGGGGAGACCCAGTACTTC
TRBJ1-1 | TRBV18 | NA | TRBD1 | CASSHQQGWDTEAFF | TGTGCCAGCTCACACCAACAGGGGTGGGACACTGAAGCTTTCTTT
TRBJ2-4 | TRBV6-6 | NA | TRBD2 | CASNTGGENIQYF | TGTGCCAGCAACACGGGAGGGGAAAACATTCAGTACTTC
TRBJ2-5 | TRBV7-6 | NA | TRBD1 | CASSTPQGTEETQYF | TGTGCCAGCAGCACCCCACAGGGGACCGAAGAGACCCAGTACTTC
TRBJ2-6 | TRBV9 | NA | TRBD2 | CASSVGSGISGANVLTF | TGTGCCAGCAGCGTAGGGAGCGGGATCTCTGGGGCCAACGTCCTGACTTTC
TRBJ2-7 | TRBV7-2 | once | TRBD2 | CASSQTSGGAYEQYF | TGTGCCAGCAGCCAGACTAGCGGAGGGGCCTACGAGCAGTACTTC
TRBJ2-1 | TRBV13 | once | NA | CASSFGGTDNEQFF | TGTGCCAGCAGCTTCGGGGGTACGGACAATGAGCAGTTCTTC
TRBJ2-7 | TRBV6-2/TRBV6-3 | NA | NA | CASSYVLAGPNPYEQYF | TGTGCCAGCAGTTACGTATTGGCGGGACCAAACCCCTACGAGCAGTACTTC
TRBJ2-2 | TRBV30 | NA | TRBD1 | CAWGTGITGELFF | TGTGCCTGGGGGACAGGGATCACCGGGGAGCTGTTTTTT
TRBJ1-2 | TRBV5-5 | NA | NA | CASSLGTSNYGYTF | TGTGCCAGCAGCTTAGGGACATCCAACTATGGCTACACCTTC
TRBJ2-5 | TRBV15 | once | TRBD2 | CATNRGLGQETQYF | TGTGCCACCAACAGAGGACTAGGGCAAGAGACCCAGTACTTC
TRBJ1-2 | TRBV28 | NA | TRBD1 | CASSLERQGVYGYTF | TGTGCCAGCAGTTTGGAGCGACAGGGCGTATATGGCTACACCTTC
TRBJ1-1 | TRBV13 | NA | TRBD1 | CASRFGTDNTEAFF | TGTGCCAGCAGGTTCGGGACAGACAACACTGAAGCTTTCTTT
TRBJ1-1 | TRBV6-2/TRBV6-3 | NA | NA | CASSSQGSEAFF | TGTGCCAGCAGTTCCCAGGGGTCTGAAGCTTTCTTT
TRBJ1-4 | TRBV30 | NA | NA | CAWWPGNWGEKLFF | TGTGCCTGGTGGCCCGGGAACTGGGGTGAAAAACTGTTTTTT
TRBJ1-6 | TRBV5-5 | NA | NA | CASSLDLGWDSPLHF | TGTGCCAGCAGCTTGGATCTGGGCTGGGATTCACCCCTCCACTTT
TRBJ2-1 | TRBV5-1 | NA | NA | CASSRNSGNEQFF | TGCGCCAGCAGTCGTAATAGCGGCAATGAGCAGTTCTTC
TRBJ1-1 | TRBV18 | NA | NA | CASSPDLRNTEAFF | TGTGCCAGCTCACCAGATCTGCGTAACACTGAAGCTTTCTTT
TRBJ2-2 | TRBV9 | NA | TRBD1 | CASSPQGTGELFF | TGTGCCAGCAGCCCACAGGGGACCGGGGAGCTGTTTTTT
TRBJ1-2 | TRBV11-2 | NA | NA | CASSPGHLLNYGYTF | TGTGCCAGCAGTCCTGGACACCTTCTTAACTATGGCTACACCTTC
TRBJ2-2 | TRBV5-1 | NA | TRBD2 | CASSFLAGANTGELFF | TGCGCCAGCAGCTTTCTAGCGGGGGCAAACACCGGGGAGCTGTTTTTT
TRBJ1-3 | TRBV4-3 | NA | TRBD1 | CASSHTGGSGNTIYF | TGCGCCAGCAGCCACACAGGGGGCTCTGGAAACACCATATATTTT
TRBJ2-7 | TRBV5-1 | NA | TRBD2 | CASSRLAGNPEQYF | TGCGCCAGCAGCCGACTAGCGGGAAATCCCGAGCAGTACTTC
TRBJ1-2 | TRBV6-5 | NA | TRBD1 | CASSYNRGVYGYTF | TGTGCCAGCAGTTACAACAGGGGGGTCTATGGCTACACCTTC
TRBJ2-4 | TRBV7-2 | NA | TRBD1 | CASSRRTGLAKNIQYF | TGTGCCAGCAGCCGCCGGACAGGGCTAGCCAAAAACATTCAGTACTTC
TRBJ2-2 | TRBV5-4 | NA | NA | CASSSRLAATGELFF | TGTGCCAGCAGTAGTCGCTTAGCGGCCACCGGGGAGCTGTTTTTT
TRBJ1-2 | TRBV7-9 | NA | TRBD1 | CASSSGTAISNYGYTF | TGTGCCAGCAGCTCCGGGACAGCAATTTCTAACTATGGCTACACCTTC
TRBJ2-7 | TRBV7-2 | NA | NA | CASSLSVQPFGYEQYF | TGTGCCAGCAGCTTGTCCGTCCAACCCTTCGGGTACGAGCAGTACTTC
TRBJ2-7 | TRBV7-9 | NA | TRBD1 | CASTRGGIDSYEQYF | TGTGCCAGCACACGAGGGGGCATAGACAGCTACGAGCAGTACTTC
TRBJ2-3 | TRBV27 | NA | NA | CASSGAVHITDTQYF | TGTGCCAGCAGCGGAGCGGTTCATATCACAGATACGCAGTATTTT
TRBJ1-3 | TRBV3-1/TRBV3-2 | NA | TRBD1 | CASSRQGSGNTIYF | TGTGCCAGCAGCCGACAGGGCTCTGGAAACACCATATATTTT
TRBJ1-2 | TRBV9 | NA | NA | CASSVGVGNGYTF | TGTGCCAGCAGCGTAGGCGTCGGGAATGGCTACACCTTC
TRBJ2-3 | TRBV30 | NA | NA | CAWHAGRGDTQYF | TGTGCCTGGCATGCTGGGAGGGGGGATACGCAGTATTTT
TRBJ1-5 | TRBV28 | NA | NA | CASSPSGNQPQHF | TGTGCCAGCAGTCCCTCCGGGAATCAGCCCCAGCATTTT
TRBJ2-5 | TRBV11-2 | NA | NA | CASSLGLGEVQETQYF | TGTGCCAGCAGCTTAGGGCTGGGGGAGGTGCAAGAGACCCAGTACTTC